Below, 27 T cell receptor beta chains from the same sample are listed, as sequenced in a study of cytomegalovirus exposure and HLA in healthy donors (dated by TCRdb to 2015 to 2018). To prepare the library, the immunoSEQ multiplex PCR assay was applied. A mixture of 60 forward primers for TCR Vbeta segments and 13 reverse primers for TCR Jbeta segments was used in the multiplex PCR. Held by TCRdb, this immuneACCESS table contains in-frame sequences only and omits some clones. Under half of the omission traces to an unresolved V gene where checked; the cause of the rest is unknown. The sample data list some 180,000 clones, and around 82% of these were observed just once. Together, the top ten hold around 2.3% of the sample. The sequenced material came from PBMCs. These receptors originate from a woman in her 30s in good health and CMV-seropositive.

This clone was picked up a small number of times. This chain links TRBV6-6 with TRBJ2-7; 9 nucleotides align to TRBD2. This CDR3 is built from 15 residues. In germline, CDR1 is MNHNY, CDR2 SVGAGI (reference sequence). The junction had 11 bases not matched to a gene; V was cut back by 6 bases and J by 5 bases. The DNA for the CDR3 is TGTGCCAGCAGCCGCGCGGGGGGGGGTATGGACGAGCAGTACTTC. It specifies CASSRAGGGMDEQYF.

This clone was picked up one time. The V call is TRBV9, the J call TRBJ2-3; D perhaps matches TRBD2 (6 bases). The V gene lost 10 bases and the J gene lost 2 bases, with 20 bases spanning the gap. CDR1 and CDR2 from the germline V gene are SGDLS and YYNGEE. The CDR3 extends over 15 amino acids. In DNA form, the CDR3 reads TGTGCCTCAACCCGCACTGGGGGGAACACAGATACGCAGTATTTT. Its protein product is CASTRTGGNTDTQYF.

The V call is TRBV4-3, the J call TRBJ2-5, with 9 bases that match TRBD2. TRBJ2-7 matches the DNA end more closely, so the J call is doubtful. The CDR3 is 16 residues long. Per germline, CDR1 LGHNA and CDR2 YSLEER. The CDR3 DNA sequence: TGCGCCAGCAGCCAAGGCGGCGGGGGGGCCTCCTACGAGCAGTACTTC. Encoded protein: CASSQGGGGASYEQYF.

Comment on this clone: One end of the junction fails to match germline, which may point to a read error. The chain recombines TRBV6-1 with TRBJ1-5; TRBD1 aligns across 10 bases. There are 15 residues in the CDR3. Germline V gene lookup returns CDR1 MNHNS and CDR2 SASEGT. CDR3 DNA sequence: TGTGCCCGCAGTGAGACAGGGGGCGGCAATCAGCCCCAGCATTTT. This gives the protein CARSETGGGNQPQHF.

This sequence joins TRBV4-1 and TRBJ2-1; possible D gene TRBD2, 7 bases. CDR3 length equals 18 residues. Germline assignment: CDR1 MGHRA and CDR2 YSYEKL. V was trimmed by 0 bases and J by 5 bases, leaving 20 bases between them. The CDR3 region is CASSQDPRPGGADNEQFF. CDR3 bases: TGCGCCAGCAGCCAAGACCCCCGACCGGGGGGCGCCGACAATGAGCAGTTCTTC.

This chain joins TRBV28 and TRBJ1-2; TRBD1 is a possible D gene (6 bases). Trimming shortened V by 2 bases and J by 3 bases, and 10 bases separated the two germline ends. Germline CDR1 MDHEN, CDR2 SYDVKM. The CDR3 runs 14 residues. The CDR3 spells CASSLADRHYGYTF. CDR3 DNA: TGTGCCAGCAGTTTAGCCGACAGGCACTATGGCTACACCTTC.

V gene TRBV7-2 combines with J gene TRBJ2-7; D possibly corresponds to TRBD2 (6 bases). The CDR3 sequence is 15 residues long. V lost 2 bases, J lost 0 bases, and 11 bases lay in between. Germline assignment: CDR1 SGHTA and CDR2 FQGNSA. The CDR3 nucleotides read TGTGCCAGCAGCTTATCACTAGCAGGCTCCTACGAGCAGTACTTC. It specifies CASSLSLAGSYEQYF.

J is TRBJ2-5 and V is TRBV28; D is perhaps TRBD1 (5 bases). This CDR3 has 16 amino acids. Germline V gives CDR1 MDHEN, CDR2 SYDVKM. Trimming shortened V by 2 bases and J by 5 bases, and 18 bases separated the two germline ends. CDR3 coding DNA: TGTGCCAGCAGTTTAAGGGGAATGGGGCTCGGGGAGACCCAGTACTTC. Protein sequence: CASSLRGMGLGETQYF.

This chain connects TRBV9 to TRBJ2-1, with a tentative D call TRBD2 (9 bases). This CDR3 has 15 amino acids. V was shortened by 0 bases and J by 14 bases, with 21 bases between the two germline ends. Germline V gene lookup returns CDR1 SGDLS and CDR2 YYNGEE. Here the CDR3 reads CASSVDSGGQQGEFF. CDR3 DNA: TGTGCCAGCAGCGTAGATAGCGGGGGACAACAGGGGGAGTTCTTC.

This rearrangement joins TRBV2 to TRBJ2-7; TRBD2 agrees at 8 bases. The CDR3 consists of 15 residues. Germline V CDR1 and CDR2: SNHLY, FYNNEI. V lost 3 bases and J lost 3; bases outside the gene matches: 7. The chain's CDR3 is CASSEGSGVRYEQYF. CDR3 DNA sequence: TGTGCCAGCAGTGAGGGTAGCGGGGTCCGCTACGAGCAGTACTTC.

The rearrangement joins TRBV6-1 to TRBJ1-3; 7 bases map to TRBD1. CDR1 MNHNS and CDR2 SASEGT come from the germline V gene. The CDR3 extends over 17 amino acids. The ends lost 3 bases at V and 0 bases at J; junction bases unmatched: 8. CDR3 sequence (DNA): TGTGCCAGCAGTGAGAGTTACAGGGGCAGCTCTGGAAACACCATATATTTT. This translates into CASSESYRGSSGNTIYF.

The chain uses TRBV14 and TRBJ1-1; D gene unclear. Germline assignment: CDR1 SGHDN and CDR2 FVKESK. V shed 4 bases and J shed 3 bases, with 9 bases lying between them. This CDR3 region has 13 residues. This CDR3 reads CASSLWGDTEAFF. The DNA for the CDR3 is TGTGCCAGCAGCCTTTGGGGAGACACTGAAGCTTTCTTT.

The J gene is TRBJ2-2, the V gene TRBV15; D unresolved. V lost 1 base, J lost 5 bases, and 5 bases lay in between. Germline values: CDR1 LNHNV, CDR2 YYDKDF (reference sequence). The CDR3 is made up of 13 amino acids. The CDR3, as DNA: TGTGCCACCAGCAGAGTGCGTACCGGGGAGCTGTTTTTT. This gives the protein CATSRVRTGELFF.

Notes on this clone: At one boundary the junction diverges from the germline segment, which might be a read error. The chain employs TRBV11-3 and TRBJ2-4, with D perhaps TRBD2 (6 bases). Germline-derived CDR1 and CDR2 are SGHNT and YENEEA. CDR3 length: 15 residues. The CDR3 here is CASSLGGDGKNSQYF. CDR3 sequence (DNA): TGTGCCAGCAGCTTAGGGGGGGATGGCAAAAACAGTCAGTACTTC. Complete variable domain (other parts from reference TRBV11-3 and TRBJ2-4): EAGVVQSPRYKIIEKKQPVAFWCNPISGHNTLYWYLQNLGQGPELLIRYENEEAVDDSQLPKDRFSAERLKGVDSTLKIQPAELGDSAVYLCASSLGGDGKNSQYFGAGTRLSVL.

J is TRBJ1-4 and V is TRBV7-2; D uncertain. The length of the CDR3 is 15 residues. Trimming removed 1 base at V and 7 bases at J, with 13 bases between. Looked up from germline, CDR1 is SGHTA and CDR2 is FQGNSA. The CDR3 nucleotides are TGTGCCAGCAGCTTAGACGCCCTCCGGGGTGAAAAACTGTTTTTT. Protein: CASSLDALRGEKLFF.

V gene TRBV5-1 combines with J gene TRBJ2-7, with D possibly matching TRBD1 (5 bases). Per germline, CDR1 SGHRS and CDR2 YFSETQ. V lost 0 bases, J lost 6 bases, and 16 bases lay in between. The CDR3 length is 15 residues. The CDR3 loop is CASSLEFTGLGEQYF. CDR3 bases: TGCGCCAGCAGCTTGGAGTTCACAGGTCTGGGCGAGCAGTACTTC. The full variable domain, completed using reference TRBV5-1 and TRBJ2-7, is KAGVTQTPRYLIKTRGQQVTLSCSPISGHRSVSWYQQTPGQGLQFLFEYFSETQRNKGNFPGRFSGRQFSNSRSEMNVSTLELGDSALYLCASSLEFTGLGEQYFGPGTRLTVT.

This clone was picked up a small number of times. The V gene is TRBV2, the J gene TRBJ1-5; D perhaps matches TRBD1 (6 bases). Trimming pared 1 base from V and 11 bases from J, leaving 15 bases between. CDR1 and CDR2 (germline): SNHLY, FYNNEI. CDR3 length: 14 amino acids. CDR3 in DNA: TGTGCCAGCAGTGAAGAGGCAGGGGCCGCGGCCCAGCATTTT. It translates to CASSEEAGAAAQHF.

The gene calls are TRBV7-2 and TRBJ2-2; 8 positions match TRBD1. Germline V lookup: CDR1 SGHTA, CDR2 FQGNSA. Trimming at V came to 6 bases and at J to 1 base, leaving 7 bases not matched to a gene. The CDR3 sequence is 16 residues long. CDR3 residues: CASRRTGIENTGELFF. The CDR3 nucleotides are TGTGCCAGCAGGCGGACAGGGATAGAGAACACCGGGGAGCTGTTTTTT.

This clone was found a few times. The chain couples TRBV4-1 to TRBJ2-2; D unresolved. Germline-derived CDR1 and CDR2 are MGHRA and YSYEKL. The CDR3 extends over 14 amino acids. Trimming took 1 base from V and 6 from J, leaving 9 bases between them. This CDR3 is CASSQVASPGELFF. CDR3 in DNA: TGCGCCAGCAGCCAAGTAGCCAGTCCCGGGGAGCTGTTTTTT.

CDR3 protein: CASSTGSSKNTEAFF. CDR3 DNA: TGTGCCAGCAGTACGGGTAGCAGCAAGAACACTGAAGCTTTCTTT. The genes are TRBV9 and TRBJ1-1; D gene uncertain. The V and J ends lost 5 bases and 1 base respectively, with 15 bases between them. This CDR3 region has 15 residues. From germline, CDR1 is SGDLS and CDR2 YYNGEE.

Of note for this clone: The same CDR3 arises from other DNA sequences in this sample as well. The gene calls are TRBV5-1 and TRBJ2-7, with 11 bases lining up with TRBD1. This CDR3 is built from 15 residues. Germline assignment: CDR1 SGHRS and CDR2 YFSETQ. The junction had 4 bases not matched to a gene; V was cut back by 5 bases and J by 0 bases. The CDR3 DNA sequence: TGCGCCAGCAGATGGACAGGGGGCGCCTCCTACGAGCAGTACTTC. Residues: CASRWTGGASYEQYF.

The rearrangement uses TRBV21-1 and TRBJ2-6; TRBD2, the table's D call, lacks a check against the DNA. TRBV21-1 is an annotated pseudogene. The CDR3 is made up of 10 amino acids. CDR3 DNA sequence: TGTGCCAGCGCCGGCAACGTCCTGACTTTC. Its translation: CASAGNVLTF.

V is TRBV7-2 and J is TRBJ1-5; D gene ambiguous. The CDR3 has 14 amino acids. V lost 4 bases, J lost 0 bases, and 7 bases lay in between. Germline V gives CDR1 SGHTA, CDR2 FQGNSA. The CDR3 reads CASSSRYSNQPQHF. CDR3 DNA sequence: TGTGCCAGCAGCTCCAGATATAGCAATCAGCCCCAGCATTTT.

This clone was detected once. The chain joins TRBV6-1 to TRBJ2-7; perhaps TRBD2 as D (7 bases). V was shortened by 1 base and J by 13 bases, with 26 bases between the two germline ends. The CDR3 covers 16 residues. From germline, CDR1 is MNHNS and CDR2 SASEGT. The CDR3 nucleotides read TGTGCCAGCAGTGAAGTGGTAGGAACAGGGAGGGACGAGCGATACTTC. It codes for CASSEVVGTGRDERYF.

The chain uses TRBV6-1 and TRBJ1-2; no reliable D call. Trimming removed 6 bases at V and 1 base at J, with 9 bases between. In germline, CDR1 is MNHNS, CDR2 SASEGT. The CDR3 spans 13 residues. The chain's CDR3 is CASSLADNYGYTF. The CDR3 DNA follows: TGTGCCAGCAGCTTAGCTGATAACTATGGCTACACCTTC.

The chain uses TRBV5-1 and TRBJ1-1, with TRBD1 matching 11 bases. V was clipped by 3 bases and J by 0 bases; unmatched bases: 13. The germline gives CDR1 SGHRS, CDR2 YFSETQ. This CDR3 contains 19 residues. The CDR3 loop is CASSSLPRTGGSLNTEAFF. DNA of the CDR3: TGCGCCAGCAGCTCCCTCCCTCGGACAGGGGGCAGCTTGAACACTGAAGCTTTCTTT.

This clone appeared a single time. This chain joins TRBV14 and TRBJ2-7; the D is unclear. V shed 1 base and J shed 3 bases, with 4 bases lying between them. The CDR3 runs to 12 residues. CDR1 is SGHDN, CDR2 FVKESK, per germline. CDR3 nucleotide sequence: TGTGCCAGCAGCCAAGTACACTACGAGCAGTACTTC. Its translation: CASSQVHYEQYF.